These 7 T cell receptor beta chains were all obtained from the same sample, sequenced in a study of blood T cell repertoires in COVID-19. The data were produced by immunoSEQ multiplex PCR, yet TCRdb's version contains in-frame clones alone and is incomplete. The repertoire holds over 200,000 clones, with 65% to 85% as singletons. Specimen: peripheral blood. These receptors came from a woman under 40 with COVID-19, enrolled during active disease.

The chain employs TRBV7-3 and TRBJ1-1, with TRBD1 as a possible D gene (5 bases). Deletions cut 5 bases from V and 2 bases from J, with 12 bases between. Germline-derived CDR1 and CDR2 are SGHTA and FQGTGA. The CDR3 runs to 14 residues. The CDR3 DNA follows: TGTGCCAGCAGCATAGCCGGGGGAAACACTGAAGCTTTCTTT. The encoded protein is CASSIAGGNTEAFF.

The chain employs TRBV10-3 and TRBJ1-2; 11 bases align to TRBD1. CDR1 and CDR2 (germline): ENHRY, SYGVKD. The CDR3 loop spans 13 amino acids. Losses at the gene ends were 10 bases for V and 0 bases for J; bases not matched to a gene: 1. As DNA, the CDR3 is TGTGCCACGGGACAGGGGGCTAACTATGGCTACACCTTC. Protein: CATGQGANYGYTF.

The chain is built from TRBV7-9 and TRBJ2-5; possibly TRBD2 for D (7 bases). Trimming shortened V by 0 bases and J by 1 base, and 9 bases separated the two germline ends. This CDR3 is 15 amino acids long. Looked up from germline, CDR1 is SEHNR and CDR2 is FQNEAQ (reference sequence). The DNA for the CDR3 is TGTGCCAGCAGCTTAGCCGGGGGGCGCCAAGAGACCCAGTACTTC. It encodes CASSLAGGRQETQYF.

The chain employs TRBV6-1 and TRBJ2-1, with TRBD2 matching over 16 bases. This CDR3 region has 16 residues. Germline values: CDR1 MNHNS, CDR2 SASEGT. The J segment lost 6 bases and the V segment lost 4 bases, leaving 3 bases of the junction unmatched. CDR3 in amino acids: CASSGGLAGGLNEQFF. The CDR3 coding sequence is TGTGCCAGCAGTGGGGGACTAGCGGGAGGGCTCAATGAGCAGTTCTTC.

CDR3 region: CASSVGLGQGDTEAFF. Written as DNA, the CDR3 is TGTGCCAGCAGCGTGGGCCTGGGACAGGGCGACACTGAAGCTTTCTTT. The chain carries TRBV9 and TRBJ1-1; the match to TRBD1 covers 9 bases. This CDR3 is built from 16 residues. Germline V lookup: CDR1 SGDLS, CDR2 YYNGEE. The V and J ends lost 2 bases and 3 bases, in that order; junction bases with no gene match: 8.

The chain links TRBV7-9 to TRBJ2-4; D is perhaps TRBD2 (6 bases). V lost 4 bases, J lost 1 base, and 14 bases lay in between. The CDR3 is 16 residues long. CDR1 is SEHNR and CDR2 is FQNEAQ in the germline V gene (reference sequence). CDR3 protein: CASSSLGGFAKNIQYF. CDR3 DNA sequence: TGTGCCAGCAGCTCCCTTGGGGGGTTTGCCAAAAACATTCAGTACTTC.

This clone was picked up one time. J is TRBJ2-7 and V is TRBV6-5; 7 positions match TRBD2. The CDR3 runs 16 residues. V dropped 0 bases and J dropped 3; count of bases not matched to a gene: 8. CDR1 and CDR2 (germline): MNHEY, SVGAGI. CDR3 bases: TGTGCCAGCAGTTACTCCCTGGGAAGGACTAGCTACGAGCAGTACTTC. It is translated as CASSYSLGRTSYEQYF.